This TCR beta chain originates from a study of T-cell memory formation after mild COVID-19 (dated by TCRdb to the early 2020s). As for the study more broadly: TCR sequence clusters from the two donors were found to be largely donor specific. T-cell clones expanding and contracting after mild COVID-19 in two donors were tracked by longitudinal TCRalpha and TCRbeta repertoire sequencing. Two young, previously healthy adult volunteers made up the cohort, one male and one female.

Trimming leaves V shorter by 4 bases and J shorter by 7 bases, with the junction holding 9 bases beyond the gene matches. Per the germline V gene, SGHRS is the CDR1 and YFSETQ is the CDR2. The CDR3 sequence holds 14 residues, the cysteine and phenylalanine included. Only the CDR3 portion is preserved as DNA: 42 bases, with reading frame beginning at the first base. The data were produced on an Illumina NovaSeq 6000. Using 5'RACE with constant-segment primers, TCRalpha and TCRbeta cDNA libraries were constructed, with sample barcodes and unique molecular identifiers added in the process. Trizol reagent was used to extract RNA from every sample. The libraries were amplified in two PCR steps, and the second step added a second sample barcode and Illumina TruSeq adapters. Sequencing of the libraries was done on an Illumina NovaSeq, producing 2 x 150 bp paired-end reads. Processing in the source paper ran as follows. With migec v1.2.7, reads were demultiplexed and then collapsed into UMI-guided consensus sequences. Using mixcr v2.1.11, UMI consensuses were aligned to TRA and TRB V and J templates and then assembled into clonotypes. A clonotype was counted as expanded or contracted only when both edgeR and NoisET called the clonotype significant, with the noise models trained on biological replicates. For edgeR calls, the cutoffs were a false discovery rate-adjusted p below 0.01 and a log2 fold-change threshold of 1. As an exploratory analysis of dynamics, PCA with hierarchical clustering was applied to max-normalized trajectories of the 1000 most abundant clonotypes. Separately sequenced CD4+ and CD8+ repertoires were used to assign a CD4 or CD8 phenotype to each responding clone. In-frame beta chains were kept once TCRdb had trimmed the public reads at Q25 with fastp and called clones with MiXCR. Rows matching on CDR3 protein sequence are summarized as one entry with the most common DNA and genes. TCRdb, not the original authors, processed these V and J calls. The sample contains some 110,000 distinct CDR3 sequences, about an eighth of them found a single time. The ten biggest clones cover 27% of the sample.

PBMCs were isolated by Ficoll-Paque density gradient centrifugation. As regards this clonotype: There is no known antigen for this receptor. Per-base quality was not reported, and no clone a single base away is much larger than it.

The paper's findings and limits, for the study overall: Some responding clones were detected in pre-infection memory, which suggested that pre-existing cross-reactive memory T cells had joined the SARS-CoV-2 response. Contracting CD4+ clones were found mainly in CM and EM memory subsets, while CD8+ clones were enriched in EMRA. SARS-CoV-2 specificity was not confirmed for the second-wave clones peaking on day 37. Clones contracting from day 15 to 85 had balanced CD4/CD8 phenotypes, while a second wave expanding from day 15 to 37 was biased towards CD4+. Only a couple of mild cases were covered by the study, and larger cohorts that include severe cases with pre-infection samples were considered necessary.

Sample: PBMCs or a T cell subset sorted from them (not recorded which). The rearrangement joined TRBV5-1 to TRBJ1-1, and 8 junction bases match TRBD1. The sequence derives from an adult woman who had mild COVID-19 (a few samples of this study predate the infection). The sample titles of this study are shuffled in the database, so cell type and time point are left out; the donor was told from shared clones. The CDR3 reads CASSLLGTGIEAFF. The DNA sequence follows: TGCGCCAGCAGCCTACTAGGGACAGGCATTGAAGCTTTCTTT.